This T cell receptor beta chain stems from a study of blood T cells in healthy people across ages. Study-level findings and limits: Among T cells, TCR beta diversity per million cells dropped roughly linearly as age rose.

Turning to this clonotype: Its antigen is unidentified.

The CDR3 is 14 amino acids. The germline gives CDR1 SGHAT, CDR2 FQNNGV. A second roughly 6 to 12 cycle PCR used barcoded and J-beta primers. Each cDNA molecule received a tag from a template-switch adaptor that had 12 random nucleotides. TCRdb processed the 5' RACE reads anew with MiXCR; each CDR3 protein has one entry. The sample yields approximately 690,000 distinct CDR3 sequences, about 54% seen once. The clonotype comes from a man between 60 and 70 years old in good health. The chain couples TRBV11-2 to TRBJ2-5, with no clear D. The J call may be incorrect, as the DNA end agrees better with TRBJ2-7. Sample: blood. The CDR3 sequence: CASSLELAVFEQYF. The CDR3 DNA is TGTGCCAGCAGCTTGGAGTTAGCCGTCTTCGAGCAGTACTTC.